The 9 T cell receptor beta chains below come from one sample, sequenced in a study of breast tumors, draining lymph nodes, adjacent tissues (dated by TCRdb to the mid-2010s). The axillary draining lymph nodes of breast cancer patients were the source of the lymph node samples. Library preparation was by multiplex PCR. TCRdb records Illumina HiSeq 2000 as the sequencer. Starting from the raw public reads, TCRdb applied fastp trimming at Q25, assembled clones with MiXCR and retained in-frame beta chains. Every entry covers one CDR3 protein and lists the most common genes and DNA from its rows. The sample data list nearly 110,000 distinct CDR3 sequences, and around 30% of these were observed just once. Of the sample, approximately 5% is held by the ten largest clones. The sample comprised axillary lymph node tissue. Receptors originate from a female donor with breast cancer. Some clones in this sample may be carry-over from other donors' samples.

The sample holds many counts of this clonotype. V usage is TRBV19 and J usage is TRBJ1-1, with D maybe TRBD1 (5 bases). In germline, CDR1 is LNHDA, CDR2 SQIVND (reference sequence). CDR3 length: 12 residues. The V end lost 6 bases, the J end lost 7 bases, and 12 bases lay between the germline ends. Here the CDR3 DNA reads TGTGCCAGTAGCACGGGGACGGTTGAAGCTTTCTTT. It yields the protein CASSTGTVEAFF.

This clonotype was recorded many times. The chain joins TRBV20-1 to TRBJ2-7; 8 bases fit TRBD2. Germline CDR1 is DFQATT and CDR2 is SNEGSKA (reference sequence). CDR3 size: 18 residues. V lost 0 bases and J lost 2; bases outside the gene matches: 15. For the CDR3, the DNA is TGCAGTGCTAGAGATCTCCCTAATATCGGGAGGGCTACCTACGAGCAGTACTTC. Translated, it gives CSARDLPNIGRATYEQYF.

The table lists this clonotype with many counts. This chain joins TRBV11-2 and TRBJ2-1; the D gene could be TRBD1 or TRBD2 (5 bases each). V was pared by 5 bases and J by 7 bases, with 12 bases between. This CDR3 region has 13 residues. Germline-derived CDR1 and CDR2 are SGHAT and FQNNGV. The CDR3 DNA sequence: TGTGCCAGCAGCCAGGGACCAGGAAATGAGCAGTTCTTC. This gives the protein CASSQGPGNEQFF.

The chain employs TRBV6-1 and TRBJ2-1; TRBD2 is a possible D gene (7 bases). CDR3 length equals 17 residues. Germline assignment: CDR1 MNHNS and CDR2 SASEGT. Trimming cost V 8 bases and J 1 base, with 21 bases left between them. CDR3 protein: CASRSEGGGKSYNEQFF. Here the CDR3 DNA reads TGTGCCAGCCGCAGTGAAGGGGGGGGAAAGTCCTACAATGAGCAGTTCTTC.

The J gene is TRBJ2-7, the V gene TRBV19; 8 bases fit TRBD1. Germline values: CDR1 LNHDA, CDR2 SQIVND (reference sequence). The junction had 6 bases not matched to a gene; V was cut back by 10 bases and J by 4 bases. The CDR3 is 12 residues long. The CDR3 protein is CATQGELYEQYF. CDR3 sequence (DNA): TGTGCCACACAGGGGGAGTTGTACGAGCAGTACTTC.

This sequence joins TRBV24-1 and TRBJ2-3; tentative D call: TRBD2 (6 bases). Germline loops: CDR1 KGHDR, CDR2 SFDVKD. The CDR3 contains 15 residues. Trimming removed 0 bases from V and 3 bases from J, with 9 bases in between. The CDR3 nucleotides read TGTGCCACCAGTGATTTGACGGGAGCAACAGATACGCAGTATTTT. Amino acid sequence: CATSDLTGATDTQYF.

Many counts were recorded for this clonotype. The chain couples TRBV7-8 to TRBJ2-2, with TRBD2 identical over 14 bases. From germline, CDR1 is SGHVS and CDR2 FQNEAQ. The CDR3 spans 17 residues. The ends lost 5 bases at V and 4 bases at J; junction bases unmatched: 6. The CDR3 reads CASSTTSGGASTGELFF. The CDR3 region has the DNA TGTGCCAGCAGCACGACTAGCGGGGGGGCAAGCACCGGGGAGCTGTTTTTT.

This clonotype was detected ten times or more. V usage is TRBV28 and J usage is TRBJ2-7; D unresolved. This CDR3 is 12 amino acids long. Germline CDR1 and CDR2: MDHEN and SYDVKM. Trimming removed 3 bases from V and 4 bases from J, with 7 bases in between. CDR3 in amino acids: CASSFGDYEQYF. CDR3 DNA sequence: TGTGCCAGCAGTTTTGGGGATTACGAGCAGTACTTC.

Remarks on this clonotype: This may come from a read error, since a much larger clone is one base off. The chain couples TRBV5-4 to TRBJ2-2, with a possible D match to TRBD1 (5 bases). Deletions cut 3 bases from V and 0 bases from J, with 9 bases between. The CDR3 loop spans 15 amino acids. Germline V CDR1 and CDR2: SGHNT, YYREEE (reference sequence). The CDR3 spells CASSWGRANTGELFF. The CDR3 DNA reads TGTGCCAGCAGCTGGGGCAGGGCGAACACCGGGGAGCTGTTTTTT.